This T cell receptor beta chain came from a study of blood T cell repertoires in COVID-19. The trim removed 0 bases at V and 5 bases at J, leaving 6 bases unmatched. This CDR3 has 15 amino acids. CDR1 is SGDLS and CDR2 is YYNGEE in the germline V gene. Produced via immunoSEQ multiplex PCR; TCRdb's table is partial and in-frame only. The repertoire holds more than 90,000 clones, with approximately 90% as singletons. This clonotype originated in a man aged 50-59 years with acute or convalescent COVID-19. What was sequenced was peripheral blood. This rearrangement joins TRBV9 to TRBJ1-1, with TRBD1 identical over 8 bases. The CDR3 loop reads CASSVGAGGRTEAFF. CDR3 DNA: TGTGCCAGCAGCGTAGGTGCAGGGGGCAGGACTGAAGCTTTCTTT.